This TCR beta chain was observed in a study of PD-L1 blockade in urothelial cancer. Germline trimming cut 6 bases from V and 4 bases from J; bases unmatched to any gene: 9. Germline assignment: CDR1 LNHDA and CDR2 SQIVND (reference sequence). This CDR3 spans 16 amino acids. Time point indicated: pretreatment peripheral blood. Synthetic TCR analog templates were spiked into all PCRs individually. Method: immunoSEQ multiplex PCR; TCRdb's copy keeps in-frame clones and lacks some. The repertoire has 65,000 to 80,000 clones, 85% to 90% of them found once; the top ten carry 4.5%. This chain connects TRBV19 to TRBJ1-4; the match to TRBD1 covers 9 bases. The sequence was obtained from a man between 65 and 79 years old with urothelial cancer. Sequencing used PBMCs, obtained around atezolizumab (anti-PD-L1) treatment. As DNA, the CDR3 is TGTGCCAGTAGCTGGGACAGGGAAGGGAATAATGAAAAACTGTTTTTT. Protein product: CASSWDREGNNEKLFF.